This T cell receptor (beta chain) was retrieved from a study of identical twins. TCRdb fed the 5' RACE reads into MiXCR, producing one record per CDR3 protein. Of hundreds of thousands of distinct CDR3 sequences in the sample, 15% to 20% were seen once. CDR3 length equals 15 residues. V was shortened by 0 bases and J by 5 bases, with 14 bases between the two germline ends. Per germline, CDR1 SGHRS and CDR2 YFSETQ. The sample was also reused in another study, on T cells expressing NK-cell markers.

The chain carries TRBV5-1 and TRBJ1-2; D ambiguous. This TCR was sampled from a woman aged 18-30 years in good health. The specimen sequenced was PBMCs. The chain's CDR3 is CASSLESQSGYGYTF. CDR3 in DNA: TGCGCCAGCAGCTTGGAATCGCAGAGCGGGTATGGCTACACCTTC.